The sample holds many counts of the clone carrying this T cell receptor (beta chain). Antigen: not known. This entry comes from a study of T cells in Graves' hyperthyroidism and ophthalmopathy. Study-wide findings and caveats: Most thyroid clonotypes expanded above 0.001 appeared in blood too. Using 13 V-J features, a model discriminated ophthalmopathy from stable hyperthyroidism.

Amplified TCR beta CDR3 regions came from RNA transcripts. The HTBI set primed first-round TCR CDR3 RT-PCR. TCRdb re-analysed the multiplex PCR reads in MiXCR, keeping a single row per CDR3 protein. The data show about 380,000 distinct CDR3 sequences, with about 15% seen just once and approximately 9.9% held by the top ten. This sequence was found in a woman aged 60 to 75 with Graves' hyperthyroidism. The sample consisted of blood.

CDR3 in DNA: TGTGCCAGCAGTTTTGACGGGGGAGAGACCCAGTACTTC. Translation: CASSFDGGETQYF. The rearrangement uses TRBV12-3 or TRBV12-4 and TRBJ2-5; tentative D call: TRBD2 (6 bases). CDR3 length: 13 amino acids. V was pared by 3 bases and J by 4 bases, with 9 bases between.